Each of the 13 T cell receptor beta chains below was sequenced from the same sample in a study of shared clonotypes between healthy human individuals. Sequenced by immunoSEQ multiplex PCR; TCRdb stores in-frame clones only, minus some. The sample lists over a million clones, around 78% occurring once. Sequenced input: memory CD4+ T cells from PBMCs. Subset described: CD45RA-negative fraction. These receptors were obtained from a man younger than 35 in good health. Some clones in this sample may be carry-over from other donors' samples.

This chain links TRBV7-8 with TRBJ1-1; possibly TRBD1 for D (5 bases). V gave up 1 base and J gave up 3 bases, with 6 bases separating them. Germline V gene data show CDR1 as SGHVS and CDR2 as FQNEAQ. This CDR3 is 13 amino acids long. CDR3 in DNA: TGTGCCAGCAGCTTAGAAGGGGACACTGAAGCTTTCTTT. Encoded protein: CASSLEGDTEAFF. Full variable domain (outside the CDR3, taken from reference TRBV7-8 and TRBJ1-1): GAGVSQSPRYKVAKRGQDVALRCDPISGHVSLFWYQQALGQGPEFLTYFQNEAQLDKSGLPSDRFFAERPEGSVSTLKIQRTQQEDSAVYLCASSLEGDTEAFFGQGTRLTVV.

The chain recombines TRBV4-2 with TRBJ1-4; the D is unclear. V lost 0 bases, J lost 5 bases, and 19 bases lay in between. The germline CDR1 and CDR2 sequences are LGHNA and YNFKEQ. This CDR3 has 18 amino acids. The CDR3 nucleotides read TGTGCCAGCAGCCAAGATGGTGGAAGCCGAGTCCAAAATGAAAAACTGTTTTTT. Encoded protein: CASSQDGGSRVQNEKLFF.

This chain uses TRBV30 with TRBJ1-3; D is perhaps TRBD1 (5 bases). CDR3 length: 12 residues. The V end lost 2 bases, the J end lost 8 bases, and 10 bases lay between the germline ends. Germline V gives CDR1 GTSNPN, CDR2 SVGIG (reference sequence). The CDR3 DNA sequence: TGTGCCTGGAGTCGGGACCTTCACACCATATATTTT. It specifies CAWSRDLHTIYF. The entire variable domain, with the rest obtained from reference TRBV30 and TRBJ1-3, is as follows: SQTIHQWPATLVQPVGSPLSLECTVEGTSNPNLYWYRQAAGRGLQLLFYSVGIGQISSEVPQNLSASRPQDRQFILSSKKLLLSDSGFYLCAWSRDLHTIYFGEGSWLTVV.

This chain links TRBV6-1 with TRBJ2-7; possibly TRBD2 for D (5 bases). The CDR3 spans 14 residues. The ends were cut back, 5 bases at V and 6 bases at J, with 17 bases in the middle. The germline V gene encodes CDR1 MNHNS and CDR2 SASEGT. The CDR3: CASSKLEWLLEQYF. Written as DNA, the CDR3 is TGTGCCAGCAGTAAACTAGAATGGCTCCTCGAGCAGTACTTC.

V is TRBV19 and J is TRBJ1-1; possible D gene TRBD1, 5 bases. This CDR3 has 16 amino acids. Germline V CDR1 and CDR2: LNHDA, SQIVND (reference sequence). Trimming took 5 bases from V and 7 from J, leaving 23 bases between them. The CDR3 sequence: CASSPRPGQPRHEAFF. The CDR3 DNA sequence: TGTGCCAGTAGTCCCCGTCCCGGACAACCACGCCATGAAGCTTTCTTT.

Only one count was recorded for this clone. The chain couples TRBV7-9 to TRBJ2-5; D possibly matches TRBD1 or TRBD2 (5 bases each). CDR1 is SEHNR, CDR2 FQNEAQ, per germline (reference sequence). Trimming removed 5 bases at V and 7 bases at J, with 17 bases between. The CDR3 extends over 14 amino acids. CDR3 in amino acids: CASSQGPLEGTQYF. The CDR3 bases are TGTGCCAGCAGCCAGGGACCACTCGAGGGGACCCAGTACTTC.

This clone was seen only once. The chain joins TRBV28 to TRBJ1-3, with D maybe TRBD1 (5 bases). Germline CDR1 reads MDHEN; CDR2 reads SYDVKM. V lost 5 bases, J lost 4 bases, and 18 bases lay in between. The CDR3 spans 16 residues. CDR3 coding DNA: TGTGCCAGCAGTCTTACCGGGGCACCTGTGGGAAACACCATATATTTT. Amino acids: CASSLTGAPVGNTIYF.

This chain joins TRBV5-6 and TRBJ2-7, with D possibly matching TRBD1 (7 bases). This CDR3 spans 15 amino acids. Trimming removed 0 bases at V and 9 bases at J, with 19 bases between. The germline gives CDR1 SGHDT, CDR2 YYEEEE. The CDR3 reads CASSLEQGLLGGQYF. CDR3 bases: TGTGCCAGCAGCTTGGAACAGGGGTTACTGGGGGGGCAGTACTTC.

The chain links TRBV28 to TRBJ1-1, with no clear D. Germline CDR1 MDHEN, CDR2 SYDVKM. The CDR3 has 17 amino acids. Trimming removed 3 bases from V and 0 bases from J, with 17 bases in between. DNA for the CDR3: TGTGCCAGCAGTTTCTTCTTGACTCGACTTTTGAACACTGAAGCTTTCTTT. Amino acid sequence: CASSFFLTRLLNTEAFF.

The chain recombines TRBV5-4 with TRBJ2-5; D possibly corresponds to TRBD2 (5 bases). Germline CDR1 and CDR2: SGHNT and YYREEE (reference sequence). The V end lost 0 bases, the J end lost 0 bases, and 12 bases lay between the germline ends. The CDR3 covers 16 residues. The CDR3 bases are TGTGCCAGCAGCTTGGGCGGCGGGCATTACCAAGAGACCCAGTACTTC. It encodes CASSLGGGHYQETQYF. Full variable domain (missing parts from reference TRBV5-4 and TRBJ2-5): ETGVTQSPTHLIKTRGQQVTLRCSSQSGHNTVSWYQQALGQGPQFIFQYYREEENGRGNFPPRFSGLQFPNYSSELNVNALELDDSALYLCASSLGGGHYQETQYFGPGTRLLVL.

This chain joins TRBV9 and TRBJ1-3; D gene unclear. Per germline, CDR1 SGDLS and CDR2 YYNGEE. Between the trimmed V and J ends, which lost 2 bases and 2 bases, there was a span of 8 bases. This CDR3 spans 14 amino acids. CDR3 coding DNA: TGTGCCAGCAGCGTCTCCAGAGCTGGAAACACCATATATTTT. It specifies CASSVSRAGNTIYF.

The rearrangement joins TRBV28 to TRBJ2-7; 9 bases are shared with TRBD1. Germline values: CDR1 MDHEN, CDR2 SYDVKM. V lost 5 bases to trimming and J lost 3 bases; unmatched junction nucleotides: 5. The length of the CDR3 is 14 residues. In nucleotides, the CDR3 is TGTGCCAGCAGTCGAACAGGGGGCATCTACGAGCAGTACTTC. Amino acid sequence: CASSRTGGIYEQYF. The full variable domain, rest sourced from reference TRBV28 and TRBJ2-7, is DVKVTQSSRYLVKRTGEKVFLECVQDMDHENMFWYRQDPGLGLRLIYFSYDVKMKEKGDIPEGYSVSREKKERFSLILESASTNQTSMYLCASSRTGGIYEQYFGPGTRLTVT.

The chain recombines TRBV6-5 with TRBJ1-5; D remains ambiguous. The V end was cut by 6 bases, the J end by 3 bases, with 15 bases between. The germline V gene encodes CDR1 MNHEY and CDR2 SVGAGI. This CDR3 comprises 15 residues. CDR3 sequence: CASSRTFTANQPQHF. DNA for the CDR3: TGTGCCAGCAGCCGAACGTTCACTGCCAATCAGCCCCAGCATTTT.